A single sample is the source of the 9 T cell receptor beta chains below, sequenced in a study of ipilimumab plus nivolumab after autologous stem cell transplantation (dated by TCRdb to 2020 to 2022). To prepare the library, the immunoSEQ multiplex PCR assay was applied. The clones in this table, taken by TCRdb from immuneACCESS, are in-frame only. Not every clone is retained; where verified, under half of the shortfall comes from an unresolved V gene, and the cause of the rest is unknown. Recorded for this sample are about 43,000 clones; over 75% of them occurred a single time. The top ten constitute 0.7% to 1% of the sample. Sequences were derived from PBMCs, sampled in a trial of ipilimumab plus nivolumab as post-transplant consolidation. The receptors derive from a male donor with multiple myeloma.

The J gene is TRBJ2-2, the V gene TRBV5-1, with D maybe TRBD1 (6 bases). The CDR3 runs 15 residues. The V end was cut by 2 bases, the J end by 3 bases, with 11 bases between. CDR1 is SGHRS, CDR2 YFSETQ, per germline. CDR3 loop: CASSFDRPDTGELFF. CDR3 DNA: TGCGCCAGCAGCTTTGACAGGCCTGACACCGGGGAGCTGTTTTTT.

The chain links TRBV14 to TRBJ1-2, with D possibly being TRBD1 (5 bases). Per germline, CDR1 SGHDN and CDR2 FVKESK. With 2 bases removed from V and 8 bases from J, the gap between germline ends came to 18 bases. CDR3 length equals 15 residues. DNA of the CDR3: TGTGCCAGCAGCCAACTGGGACGTCCCTGGGGAGGCTACACCTTC. Residues: CASSQLGRPWGGYTF.

V usage is TRBV7-9 and J usage is TRBJ2-1, with TRBD2 matching over 10 bases. Germline CDR1 is SEHNR and CDR2 is FQNEAQ (reference sequence). The length of the CDR3 is 15 residues. J gave up 5 bases and V 5 bases, and 6 bases lay outside the gene matches. As DNA, the CDR3 is TGTGCCAGCAGCCATAGCGGGAGGTTGAACAATGAGCAGTTCTTC. It translates to CASSHSGRLNNEQFF.

J is TRBJ2-2 and V is TRBV9; D perhaps matches TRBD1 (5 bases). Trimming stripped 4 bases from V and 0 bases from J, with 16 bases between. Germline CDR1 SGDLS, CDR2 YYNGEE. This CDR3 contains 17 residues. CDR3: CASSTRTRASNTGELFF. Here the CDR3 DNA reads TGTGCCAGCAGCACGAGGACCAGGGCTTCGAACACCGGGGAGCTGTTTTTT.

This chain uses TRBV2 with TRBJ2-7; a possible D gene is TRBD1 (5 bases). CDR1 and CDR2 (germline): SNHLY, FYNNEI. V lost 8 bases, J lost 0 bases, and 17 bases lay in between. The CDR3 has 15 residues. The CDR3 sequence is CASLQGLAGSYEQYF. The DNA of the CDR3 is TGTGCCAGCTTGCAGGGTCTCGCTGGCTCCTACGAGCAGTACTTC.

The chain links TRBV6-5 to TRBJ1-1, with D possibly TRBD1 on 6 matching bases. This CDR3 region has 16 residues. Germline loops: CDR1 MNHEY, CDR2 SVGAGI. V shed 2 bases and J shed 4 bases, with 17 bases lying between them. The DNA of the CDR3 is TGTGCCAGCAGTTACCAGTCTTTTGGGGGCCGCACTGAAGCTTTCTTT. Its translation: CASSYQSFGGRTEAFF.

The chain carries TRBV28 and TRBJ2-7, with no clear D. The germline gives CDR1 MDHEN, CDR2 SYDVKM. V was clipped by 9 bases and J by 0 bases, with 15 bases between them. The CDR3 has 14 amino acids. The CDR3 bases are TGTGCCAGTCGGATTTGGGCAGGCTCCTACGAGCAGTACTTC. Translating it yields CASRIWAGSYEQYF.

The chain recombines TRBV7-3 with TRBJ1-2, with 8 bases matching TRBD1. The CDR3 totals 14 residues. The trim removed 1 base at V and 7 bases at J, leaving 5 bases unmatched. Germline V gene lookup returns CDR1 SGHTA and CDR2 FQGTGA. CDR3 DNA: TGTGCCAGCAGCTTAAATGGACAGGGACTTGGCTACACCTTC. Its translation: CASSLNGQGLGYTF. The whole variable domain, remainder taken from reference TRBV7-3 and TRBJ1-2, is GAGVSQTPSNKVTEKGKYVELRCDPISGHTALYWYRQSLGQGPEFLIYFQGTGAADDSGLPNDRFFAVRPEGSVSTLKIQRTERGDSAVYLCASSLNGQGLGYTFGSGTRLTVV.

This chain links TRBV28 with TRBJ2-3; weak D call: TRBD2 (5 bases). V shed 6 bases and J shed 3 bases, with 10 bases lying between them. Germline-derived CDR1 and CDR2 are MDHEN and SYDVKM. The CDR3 spans 13 residues. The CDR3 protein is CASSLTSTDTQYF. The CDR3 nucleotides are TGTGCCAGCAGCCTTACTAGTACAGATACGCAGTATTTT.